A selection of T cell receptor beta chains follows, all from one sample in a study of regulatory T cells in long-lasting Graves disease. TCRdb independently ran MiXCR on the multiplex PCR reads; one entry per CDR3 protein. The table lists 350,000 to 500,000 distinct CDR3 sequences, approximately 22% of them singletons, with roughly 13% in the top ten. Sequencing was performed on peripheral blood mononuclear cells (PBMCs), taken when the disease was refractory, from a patient treated with antithyroid drugs. The source of these receptors is a female donor with Graves disease. CDR3s include the opening cysteine and the closing phenylalanine or tryptophan.

CDR3aa | len | v_gene
CASSRGLAATYEQYF | 15 | TRBV4-1
CARTNGGSRSGELFF | 15 | TRBV2
CASSTMEGQGKNIQYF | 16 | TRBV7-3
CASSLELAGGSSYEQYF | 17 | TRBV28
CASSGWGRETQYF | 13 | TRBV9
CASSFTSGTYEQYF | 14 | TRBV27
CASSSRDSFYGYTF | 14 | TRBV6-1
CASSNRPTWGSFNYGYTF | 18 | TRBV28
CASTSGTVGEQYF | 13 | TRBV12-3/TRBV12-4
CSARVQGANNQPQHF | 15 | TRBV20-1
CSVSPGTDNSEAFF | 14 | TRBV29-1
CASSQGPVSSYGYTF | 15 | TRBV6-1
CASSLITGRSAYNEQFF | 17 | TRBV7-3
CASSSVLSPLEKLFF | 15 | TRBV7-2
CATIATDYSNQPQHF | 15 | TRBV28